These T cell receptor beta chains were read from a single sample in a study of brain metastases from non-small cell lung cancer. The data were produced by immunoSEQ multiplex PCR, yet TCRdb's version contains in-frame clones alone and is incomplete. This table has some 4,700 clones, about four fifths appearing once. Sample: primary lung tumor tissue. These receptors all come from a donor aged 40 or over with non-small cell lung cancer. CDR3s include the opening cysteine and the closing phenylalanine or tryptophan. The D gene is left open where the match is weak. Clone size is stated in some rows and not others, as once, few, many or a class when expanded.

D,J,V,size,DNA,CDR3
-,TRBJ1-1,TRBV25-1,-,TGTGCCAGCAGTGTTCCGGGGGTTGAAGCTTTCTTT,CASSVPGVEAFF
-,TRBJ1-4,TRBV6-5,-,TGTGCCAGCAGTTACCGGGGGGGCGCAAGTGAAAAACTGTTTTTT,CASSYRGGASEKLFF
-,TRBJ1-2,TRBV12-2,-,TGTGCAAGTCGCTTGCAGCCGGGTGTCGGCTATGGCTACACCTTC,CASRLQPGVGYGYTF
-,TRBJ1-6,TRBV4-3,-,TGCGCCAGCAGCCATTTAGGGAATTCACCCCTCCACTTT,CASSHLGNSPLHF
TRBD1,TRBJ1-1,TRBV10-2,once,TGCGCCAGCAGCCGGACAGGGGCGCAGGGAGAAGCTTTCTTT,CASSRTGAQGEAFF
-,TRBJ2-3,TRBV6-5,once,TGTGCCAGCAGTCAACTCAGGGGCTCAGATACGCAGTATTTT,CASSQLRGSDTQYF
-,TRBJ1-1,TRBV5-6,-,TGTGCCAGCAGCTTACTCCAGGGGAAAGCTTTCTTT,CASSLLQGKAFF
-,TRBJ1-2,TRBV3-1/TRBV3-2,-,TGTGCCAGTAGCCAAGGGTCCCGTAGGTATGGCTACACCTTC,CASSQGSRRYGYTF
-,TRBJ1-1,TRBV10-2,-,TGCGCCAGCAGTGAATCGATCGGCAGGGAGGCTTTCTTT,CASSESIGREAFF
TRBD1,TRBJ1-2,TRBV6-4,-,TGTGCCAGCAGCCCGGGACAGGAGTTCTATGGCTACACCTTC,CASSPGQEFYGYTF
TRBD2,TRBJ2-3,TRBV7-2,-,TGTGCCAGCAGCTTAGGCGGGGGTCTAAATACGCAGTATTTT,CASSLGGGLNTQYF
-,TRBJ2-2,TRBV19,-,TGTGCCAGTTTCAAGGGGAACACCGGGGAGCTGTTTTTT,CASFKGNTGELFF
-,TRBJ1-2,TRBV14,-,TGTGCCAGCAGCCAAGATAAAGGACTTTATGGCTACACCTTC,CASSQDKGLYGYTF
-,TRBJ1-5,TRBV30,few,TGTGCCTGGAGTGGGGGGGGCAGTCAGCCCCAGCATTTT,CAWSGGGSQPQHF
-,TRBJ2-3,TRBV7-2,few,TGTGCCAGCAGCTTAAGCTACAGGGAAACAGATACGCAGTATTTT,CASSLSYRETDTQYF
-,TRBJ1-6,TRBV18,-,TGTGCCAGCTCACCGGCTGCGCAGAAGGGTTCACCCCTCCACTTT,CASSPAAQKGSPLHF
-,TRBJ1-6,TRBV27,-,TGTGCCAGCAGTTTATCCTTCGCAGGGTCCAATTCACCCCTCCACTTT,CASSLSFAGSNSPLHF
TRBD1,TRBJ1-3,TRBV6-5,few,TGTGCCAGCAGCTACCGACAGGGGAACACCATATATTTT,CASSYRQGNTIYF
TRBD1,TRBJ2-5,TRBV7-7,-,TGTGCCAGCAGCACCGGGACAGGGTTCCAAGAGACCCAGTACTTC,CASSTGTGFQETQYF
-,TRBJ2-5,TRBV24-1,-,TGTGCTACCAGTGATTCCCAGGGTGGAAAGACCCAGTACTTC,CATSDSQGGKTQYF
-,TRBJ1-6,TRBV12-3/TRBV12-4,once,TGTGCCAGCAGCCCGGACGGCCCGGGGCCCCTCCACTTT,CASSPDGPGPLHF
TRBD2,TRBJ2-3,TRBV4-1,-,TGCGCCAGCAGCCTCGGTGGGGGGGGCACAGATACGCAGTATTTT,CASSLGGGGTDTQYF
-,TRBJ1-4,TRBV19,-,TGTGCCAGTAGTGACGAAGTTAATGAAAAACTGTTTTTT,CASSDEVNEKLFF
TRBD1,TRBJ2-5,TRBV6-5,-,TGTGCCAGCAGTTACTCACAGGGGGCAAGTAAGACCCAGTACTTC,CASSYSQGASKTQYF
TRBD2,TRBJ2-5,TRBV4-1,-,TGCGCCAGCAGCCAACGTAGCGGGGGGGCCGGGGAGACCCAGTACTTC,CASSQRSGGAGETQYF
TRBD2,TRBJ2-3,TRBV5-1,-,TGCGCCAGCAGCTTGGCTGCCGGGGGGGACACAGATACGCAGTATTTT,CASSLAAGGDTDTQYF
-,TRBJ1-5,TRBV5-1,-,TGCGCCAGCAGCGCGTCTGGACAGAAAGATCAGCCCCAGCATTTT,CASSASGQKDQPQHF
-,TRBJ2-1,TRBV6-5,-,TGTGCCAGCAATCAGGGCAGAGAGCAGTTCTTC,CASNQGREQFF
-,TRBJ2-5,TRBV18,-,TGTGCCAGCTCACCCCAATCCAAACAAGAGACCCAGTACTTC,CASSPQSKQETQYF
-,TRBJ1-3,TRBV6-1,-,TGTGCCAGCAGTGAAGACAGGAACCCTGGAAACACCATATATTTT,CASSEDRNPGNTIYF
-,TRBJ2-5,TRBV9,-,TGTGCCAGCAGCATAGAAGGTGGATGGGAGACCCAGTACTTC,CASSIEGGWETQYF
-,TRBJ2-1,TRBV3-1/TRBV3-2,-,TGTGCCAGCAGCCAAGAAGCAGGTTACAATGAGCAGTTCTTC,CASSQEAGYNEQFF
TRBD1,TRBJ2-3,TRBV5-1,-,TGCGCCAGCAGCCCCCGGACAGGGGTTCTAGATACGCAGTATTTT,CASSPRTGVLDTQYF
-,TRBJ1-6,TRBV5-1,-,TGCGCCAGCAGCTTGGCCACCTATAATTCACCCCTCCACTTT,CASSLATYNSPLHF
-,TRBJ2-2,TRBV7-3,-,TGTGCCAGCAGCTCTTCCACCGGGGAGCTGTTTTTT,CASSSSTGELFF
-,TRBJ1-3,TRBV28,-,TGTGCCAGCACTAAAGGAGGGTCGGGAAACACCATATATTTT,CASTKGGSGNTIYF
-,TRBJ1-1,TRBV10-3,-,TGTGCCATCACCGGATCCTTTATGAACACTGAAGCTTTCTTT,CAITGSFMNTEAFF
-,TRBJ1-1,TRBV29-1,-,TGCAGCGTCGCGACAGGTGGGAACACTGAAGCTTTCTTT,CSVATGGNTEAFF
-,TRBJ1-1,TRBV3-1/TRBV3-2,-,TGTGCCAGCAGCCAACGGCTGGAGACTGAAGCTTTCTTT,CASSQRLETEAFF
-,TRBJ2-1,TRBV6-5,-,TGTGCCAGCAGTTACTCTTGGGGGGGCCCCTACAATGAGCAGTTCTTC,CASSYSWGGPYNEQFF
-,TRBJ1-2,TRBV5-6,-,TGTGCCAGCAGCTTGGGTACAGGGTACGGCTATACCTTC,CASSLGTGYGYTF
-,TRBJ1-1,TRBV11-3,-,TGTGCCAGCAGCTTAGATGGGGGAAACACTGAAGCTTTCTTT,CASSLDGGNTEAFF